Shown below are 31 T cell receptor beta chains from a single sample sequenced in a study of blood T cells in healthy people across ages. Together with a sample-barcoded 5' primer, a J-beta primer mix was included in a second PCR lasting roughly 6 to 12 cycles. TCRdb reanalysed the 5' RACE reads using MiXCR and keeps one entry per CDR3 protein. The sample comprises approximately 850,000 distinct CDR3 sequences, under 45% of which are singletons, and around 21% rests with the top ten. The source material was blood. These receptors originate from a man aged 60-69 years in good health.

The chain joins TRBV20-1 to TRBJ2-1, with 9 bases that match TRBD2. This CDR3 region has 18 residues. V was pared by 0 bases and J by 0 bases, with 9 bases of the junction left unmatched. Per germline, CDR1 DFQATT and CDR2 SNEGSKA (reference sequence). Here the CDR3 DNA reads TGCAGTGCTAGAGAGCGGGGGGGCGTAGGGTCCTCCTACAATGAGCAGTTCTTC. Residues: CSARERGGVGSSYNEQFF.

J is TRBJ2-3 and V is TRBV2, with 9 nucleotides matching TRBD2. V was clipped by 6 bases and J by 6 bases; unmatched bases: 10. The CDR3 is 15 amino acids. Germline V CDR1 and CDR2: SNHLY, FYNNEI. The CDR3 sequence is CASRSAGLAGDTQYF. CDR3 nucleotides: TGTGCCAGCAGGTCGGCGGGACTAGCTGGTGATACGCAGTATTTT.

Comment on this clonotype: At one end, the junction sequence differs from germline, possibly due to a read error. This chain joins TRBV10-3 and TRBJ2-3; 11 bases line up with TRBD2. The CDR3 has 17 amino acids. Germline CDR1 is ENHRY and CDR2 is SYGVKD. CDR3 sequence (DNA): TGTGACATCAGTGAGCCGAATAGCGGGGGGGCCAAAGATACGCAGTATTTT. This codes for CDISEPNSGGAKDTQYF.

This clonotype was observed once. The rearrangement joins TRBV4-1 to TRBJ2-1, with D perhaps TRBD1 (5 bases). From germline, CDR1 is MGHRA and CDR2 YSYEKL. CDR3 size: 15 residues. Trimming took off 4 bases at V and 5 bases at J, with 15 bases between the two ends. CDR3 bases: TGCGCCAGCAGCCTCAGGGTAGTAGGGAACAATGAGCAGTTCTTC. Its protein is CASSLRVVGNNEQFF.

Here the CDR3 DNA reads TGTGCCAGCAGCCAAGAGAATATGCAGGGCAGGGGCTACACCTTC. Its protein is CASSQENMQGRGYTF. V gene TRBV4-2 combines with J gene TRBJ1-2; perhaps TRBD1 as D (5 bases). Germline CDR1 and CDR2: LGHNA and YNFKEQ. The CDR3 consists of 15 residues. Trimming took 0 bases from V and 8 from J, leaving 16 bases between them.

Remarks on this clonotype: One end of the junction is discordant with germline, which a read error may explain. This sequence joins TRBV4-3 and TRBJ2-7, with a weak D call TRBD2 (6 bases). The CDR3 length is 15 residues. Germline loops: CDR1 LGHNA, CDR2 YSLEER. For the CDR3, the DNA is TGCGCCGGCAGCCAAGGACGGGGGAGCTCCTACGAGCAGTACTTC. Protein sequence: CAGSQGRGSSYEQYF.

The chain is built from TRBV4-3 and TRBJ2-4, with 9 bases aligning to TRBD2. The J call is in doubt because the DNA end fits TRBJ2-7 better. CDR3 size: 15 residues. Germline V gene sequence: CDR1 LGHNA, CDR2 YSLEER. CDR3 region: CASSQSSSGVGEQYF. CDR3 bases: TGCGCCAGCAGCCAATCGTCTAGCGGGGTGGGCGAGCAGTACTTC.

This clonotype was seen more than once but under ten times. The CDR3: CSVAGQGRTEAFF. Written as DNA, the CDR3 is TGCAGCGTTGCCGGACAGGGAAGGACTGAAGCTTTCTTT. V is TRBV29-1 and J is TRBJ1-1, with 8 bases fitting TRBD1. This CDR3 spans 13 amino acids. The V segment lost 4 bases and the J segment 5 bases; nucleotides outside the gene matches: 6. The V gene's germline CDR1 is SQVTM and CDR2 ANQGSEA.

V is TRBV7-2 and J is TRBJ2-1, with 8 bases aligning to TRBD1. The length of the CDR3 is 16 residues. V lost 7 bases to trimming and J lost 8 bases; unmatched junction nucleotides: 16. Germline CDR1 SGHTA, CDR2 FQGNSA. For the CDR3, the DNA is TGTGCCAGCACCGGACAGGGCACGGTCCGAGGCTATGAGCAGTTCTTC. Translating it yields CASTGQGTVRGYEQFF.

The chain recombines TRBV6-6 with TRBJ2-7; TRBD1 agrees at 12 bases. This CDR3 has 15 residues. The germline V gene encodes CDR1 MNHNY and CDR2 SVGAGI (reference sequence). V was clipped by 5 bases and J by 4 bases; unmatched bases: 6. In nucleotides, the CDR3 is TGTGCCAGCAGTAAAGGGACAGGGGGCAAATACGAGCAGTACTTC. It specifies CASSKGTGGKYEQYF.

V usage is TRBV5-1 and J usage is TRBJ2-1; D is uncertain. The closer fit of TRBJ2-7 to the DNA end suggests the J call may be wrong. Germline CDR1 and CDR2: SGHRS and YFSETQ. The CDR3 consists of 15 residues. The CDR3 DNA reads TGCGCCAGCCGCCGTGGGCACCCCTCCTACAATGAGCAGTACTTC. Translated: CASRRGHPSYNEQYF.

This clonotype was found many times. V gene TRBV12-3 or TRBV12-4 combines with J gene TRBJ2-1, with 8 bases matching TRBD2. The CDR3 loop spans 18 amino acids. J was trimmed by 1 base and V by 10 bases; bases with no gene match: 18. CDR3 DNA sequence: TGTGCCACCGGCCTGAGGGCGGGGGGCGCAAAGTCCTACAATGAGCAGTTCTTC. Translated: CATGLRAGGAKSYNEQFF.

This clonotype came up a few times. The chain employs TRBV24-1 and TRBJ2-3; D is ambiguous. The V end lost 1 base, the J end lost 2 bases, and 12 bases lay between the germline ends. There are 16 residues in the CDR3. CDR1 is KGHDR, CDR2 SFDVKD, per germline. CDR3 amino acids: CATSDFTSAYTDTQYF. CDR3 DNA: TGTGCCACCAGTGATTTTACCAGTGCTTACACAGATACGCAGTATTTT.

This clonotype was observed a single time. The chain is built from TRBV29-1 and TRBJ2-5; no clear D. V was trimmed by 2 bases and J by 11 bases, leaving 15 bases between them. The CDR3 has 12 amino acids. Germline-derived CDR1 and CDR2 are SQVTM and ANQGSEA. The CDR3 DNA reads as TGCAGCGTTGAATCGGGTAAGAATGAGCAGTACTTC. Translation: CSVESGKNEQYF.

The chain joins TRBV11-2 to TRBJ2-7; D might be TRBD1 (6 bases). Trimming left V 4 bases short and J 3 bases short, with 13 bases between. In germline, CDR1 is SGHAT, CDR2 FQNNGV. CDR3 length equals 14 residues. This CDR3 is CASSSDRRSYEQYF. For the CDR3, the DNA is TGTGCCAGCAGCTCCGACAGGCGAAGCTACGAGCAGTACTTC.

The rearrangement joins TRBV20-1 to TRBJ2-7; the D gene is possibly TRBD1 (6 bases). V was trimmed by 5 bases and J by 0 bases, leaving 11 bases between them. Germline V gene sequence: CDR1 DFQATT, CDR2 SNEGSKA (reference sequence). The CDR3 extends over 13 amino acids. The CDR3 spells CSAHRDTSYEQYF. As DNA, the CDR3 is TGCAGTGCTCACCGGGACACCTCCTACGAGCAGTACTTC.

The V call is TRBV6-5, the J call TRBJ2-5, with 10 bases aligning to TRBD1. Germline V CDR1 and CDR2: MNHEY, SVGAGI. The CDR3 sequence is 15 residues long. Trimming removed 6 bases from V and 2 bases from J; junction bases left unmatched: 6. Here the CDR3 reads CASRRDRGGQETQYF. The CDR3 DNA sequence: TGTGCCAGCAGGAGGGACAGGGGAGGACAAGAGACCCAGTACTTC.

This clonotype was counted between two and nine times. The V call is TRBV4-1, the J call TRBJ2-3, with 12 positions matching TRBD2. CDR3 length equals 17 residues. CDR1 is MGHRA and CDR2 is YSYEKL in the germline V gene. Trimming at V came to 5 bases and at J to 4 bases, leaving 10 bases not matched to a gene. The CDR3 bases are TGCGCCAGCAGCGCCCCTAGCGGGGGGGCTTCTGCAGATACGCAGTATTTT. Its translation: CASSAPSGGASADTQYF.

This clonotype showed up just a few times. The chain employs TRBV7-2 and TRBJ2-5, with no clear D. With 5 bases removed from V and 1 base from J, the gap between germline ends came to 14 bases. Germline V lookup: CDR1 SGHTA, CDR2 FQGNSA. CDR3 length: 15 amino acids. The CDR3 region is CASSEPERLQETQYF. The CDR3 coding sequence is TGTGCCAGCAGCGAGCCGGAGCGTCTCCAAGAGACCCAGTACTTC.

The chain has TRBV11-2 and TRBJ2-5; 7 nucleotides align to TRBD2. Germline-derived CDR1 and CDR2 are SGHAT and FQNNGV. The CDR3 has 17 residues. Germline trimming cut 6 bases from V and 5 bases from J; bases unmatched to any gene: 18. CDR3 sequence reads: CASSPGGIATGRETQYF. In DNA, the CDR3 is TGTGCCAGCAGTCCCGGGGGGATAGCTACGGGGAGGGAGACCCAGTACTTC.

This clonotype was observed a few times. The rearrangement uses TRBV20-1 and TRBJ2-3; 9 nucleotides align to TRBD2. Germline V gene data show CDR1 as DFQATT and CDR2 as SNEGSKA (reference sequence). Trimming cost V 6 bases and J 3 bases; bases outside gene matches: 7. This CDR3 contains 14 residues. Here the CDR3 DNA reads TGCAGTGCCCCCAAGCGGGGGGAGACAGATACGCAGTATTTT. As protein: CSAPKRGETDTQYF.

This clonotype came up a few times. The chain links TRBV19 to TRBJ1-5; D is uncertain. The CDR3 spans 12 residues. From germline, CDR1 is LNHDA and CDR2 SQIVND (reference sequence). Trimming shortened V by 7 bases and J by 0 bases, and 4 bases separated the two germline ends. CDR3 sequence: CASTYSNQPQHF. As DNA, the CDR3 is TGTGCCAGTACTTATAGCAATCAGCCCCAGCATTTT.

The V call is TRBV6-1, the J call TRBJ2-3; no firm D call. Trimming cost V 1 base and J 6 bases, with 14 bases left between them. The CDR3 runs 15 residues. CDR1 MNHNS and CDR2 SASEGT come from the germline V gene. The DNA of the CDR3 is TGTGCCAGCAGTGAAGATCGTCACGCTTCGGATACGCAGTATTTT. Translating gives CASSEDRHASDTQYF.

This clonotype came up a few times. Written as DNA, the CDR3 is TGTGCCATCAGTGAGTCGAGGCAGACTTTCTCCTACGAGCAGTACTTC. Translating gives CAISESRQTFSYEQYF. The rearrangement joins TRBV10-3 to TRBJ2-7; D is uncertain. The V gene lost 0 bases and the J gene lost 0 bases, with 12 bases spanning the gap. The CDR3 is made up of 16 amino acids. Germline loops: CDR1 ENHRY, CDR2 SYGVKD.

There are a few counts of this clonotype. The V gene is TRBV7-2, the J gene TRBJ2-3, with a weak D call TRBD2 (7 bases). Trimming took 1 base from V and 10 from J, leaving 18 bases between them. There are 15 residues in the CDR3. Germline assignment: CDR1 SGHTA and CDR2 FQGNSA. CDR3 residues: CASSLGVGPGGSQYF. Here the CDR3 DNA reads TGTGCCAGCAGCTTAGGGGTCGGGCCGGGGGGCTCGCAGTATTTT.

The gene calls are TRBV18 and TRBJ1-4; D unresolved. CDR1 is KGHSH and CDR2 is LQKENI in the germline V gene. This CDR3 is built from 14 residues. Trimming pared 8 bases from V and 0 bases from J, leaving 10 bases between. Written as DNA, the CDR3 is TGTGCCAGCACTGACGGTGCAACTAATGAAAAACTGTTTTTT. Amino acid sequence: CASTDGATNEKLFF.

The chain uses TRBV6-5 and TRBJ2-5; 8 bases agree with TRBD1. This CDR3 has 16 amino acids. Germline V lookup: CDR1 MNHEY, CDR2 SVGAGI. V was pared by 0 bases and J by 1 base, with 4 bases of the junction left unmatched. This chain's CDR3 is CASSYSTGVGQETQYF. CDR3 in DNA: TGTGCCAGCAGTTACTCGACAGGGGTGGGCCAAGAGACCCAGTACTTC.

This clonotype was observed at least ten times. The chain couples TRBV13 to TRBJ2-7; D is unclear. Germline V lookup: CDR1 PRHDT, CDR2 FYEKMQ (reference sequence). Trimming removed 3 bases at V and 3 bases at J, with 15 bases between. The CDR3 totals 15 residues. The CDR3 sequence is CASSLARGTSYEQYF. As DNA, the CDR3 is TGTGCCAGCAGCTTGGCCCGAGGAACGAGCTACGAGCAGTACTTC.

The rearrangement links TRBV7-2 to TRBJ2-5; no definite D call. The CDR3 covers 13 residues. V was cut by 1 base and J by 11 bases, with 14 bases left in between. CDR1 SGHTA and CDR2 FQGNSA come from the germline V gene. The CDR3 loop is CASSLVLAPEQYF. CDR3 DNA sequence: TGTGCCAGCAGCTTAGTTCTGGCGCCAGAGCAGTACTTC.

Note on this clonotype: The junction shows a germline mismatch at one end, possibly a read error. This sequence joins TRBV5-1 and TRBJ2-3; D is unresolved. Germline loops: CDR1 SGHRS, CDR2 YFSETQ. This CDR3 is built from 15 residues. CDR3 nucleotide sequence: TGCGCCAGCGGCTTGTCAGGATTCCTAACAGATACGCAGTATTTT. Amino acid sequence: CASGLSGFLTDTQYF. The full variable domain, rest sourced from reference TRBV5-1 and TRBJ2-3, is KAGVTQTPRYLIKTRGQQVTLSCSPISGHRSVSWYQQTPGQGLQFLFEYFSETQRNKGNFPGRFSGRQFSNSRSEMNVSTLELGDSALYLCASGLSGFLTDTQYFGPGTRLTVL.

The CDR3 loop reads CASSVAGGLGYSGNTIYF. For the CDR3, the DNA is TGTGCCAGCAGCGTAGCCGGGGGCCTTGGCTACTCTGGAAACACCATATATTTT. V is TRBV9 and J is TRBJ1-3; D is perhaps TRBD1 (6 bases). CDR1 and CDR2 (germline): SGDLS, YYNGEE. This CDR3 region has 18 residues. Trimming removed 0 bases from V and 0 bases from J, with 16 bases in between.